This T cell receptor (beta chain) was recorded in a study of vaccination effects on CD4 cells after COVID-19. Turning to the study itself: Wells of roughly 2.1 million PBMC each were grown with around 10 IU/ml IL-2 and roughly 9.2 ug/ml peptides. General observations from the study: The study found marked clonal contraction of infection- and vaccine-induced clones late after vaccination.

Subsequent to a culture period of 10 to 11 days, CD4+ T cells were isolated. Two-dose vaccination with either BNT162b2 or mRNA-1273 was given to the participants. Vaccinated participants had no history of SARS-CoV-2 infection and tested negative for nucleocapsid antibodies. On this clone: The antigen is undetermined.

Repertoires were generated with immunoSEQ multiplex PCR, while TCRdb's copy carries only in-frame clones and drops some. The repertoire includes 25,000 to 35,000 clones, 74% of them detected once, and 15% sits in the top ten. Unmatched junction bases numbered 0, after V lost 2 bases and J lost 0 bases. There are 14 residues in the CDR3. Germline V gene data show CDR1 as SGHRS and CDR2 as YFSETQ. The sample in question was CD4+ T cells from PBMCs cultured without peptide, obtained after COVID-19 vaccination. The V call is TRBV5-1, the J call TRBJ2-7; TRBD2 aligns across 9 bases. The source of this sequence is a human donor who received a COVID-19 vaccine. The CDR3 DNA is TGCGCCAGCAGCTTTAGCGGGAGCTCCTACGAGCAGTACTTC. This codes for CASSFSGSSYEQYF.